This passage covers 21 T cell receptor beta chains from one sample sequenced in a study. TCRdb ran MiXCR on the 5' RACE reads and lists one entry per CDR3 protein. The sample records roughly 54,000 distinct CDR3 sequences, roughly 15% being singletons. Specimen: naive CD4+ T cells sorted from blood. The subset denotes: naive CD4+ T cells, CD4+CD45RA+CD25-. The source of these receptors is a female donor with breast cancer.

On this clonotype: At one end the junction does not follow the germline gene, possibly because of a read error. The chain uses TRBV5-6 and TRBJ2-7, with D tentatively TRBD1 (6 bases). Germline V CDR1 and CDR2: SGHDT, YYEEEE. This CDR3 has 15 amino acids. CDR3 DNA: TGTACCAGCAGCTTGGGTCAGGACAGCATCTACGAGCAGTACTTC. It codes for CTSSLGQDSIYEQYF.

The chain uses TRBV11-2 and TRBJ2-5; a weak D match, TRBD2 (5 bases). Trimming cost V 5 bases and J 2 bases, with 9 bases left between them. CDR3 length: 13 residues. Germline CDR1 is SGHAT and CDR2 is FQNNGV. As DNA, the CDR3 is TGTGCCAGCAGCCGGGATTTTCAAGAGACCCAGTACTTC. Translating it yields CASSRDFQETQYF.

This clonotype came up many times. The rearrangement uses TRBV20-1 and TRBJ1-2, with a possible D match to TRBD1 (6 bases). The germline CDR1 and CDR2 sequences are DFQATT and SNEGSKA (reference sequence). The CDR3 is made up of 12 amino acids. The CDR3 sequence: CSWMGGARGYTF. For the CDR3, the DNA is TGCAGCTGGATGGGGGGCGCCCGGGGCTACACCTTC.

This chain connects TRBV5-1 to TRBJ2-1; 11 bases agree with TRBD2. Unmatched junction bases numbered 12, after V lost 7 bases and J lost 9 bases. The germline CDR1 and CDR2 sequences are SGHRS and YFSETQ. The CDR3 loop spans 15 amino acids. The CDR3 region has the DNA TGCGCCAGCGGCAAGGGCACTAGCGGGAGTGTTGAGCAGTTCTTC. It yields the protein CASGKGTSGSVEQFF.

The chain uses TRBV5-5 and TRBJ2-7; D uncertain. The CDR3 consists of 15 residues. The V and J ends lost 4 bases and 3 bases respectively, with 17 bases between them. Germline loops: CDR1 SGHKS, CDR2 YYEKEE (reference sequence). The CDR3 DNA is TGTGCCAGCAGCACCAACCCGGCGAGGAACTACGAGCAGTACTTC. It codes for CASSTNPARNYEQYF.

The genes are TRBV21-1 and TRBJ2-7; the table calls TRBD1, which could not be checked here. TRBV21-1 is recorded as a pseudogene. This CDR3 spans 13 amino acids. CDR3 in amino acids: CASSNTRADEQYF. The CDR3 DNA reads as TGTGCCAGCAGCAATACAAGGGCGGACGAGCAGTACTTC.

The rearrangement uses TRBV20-1 and TRBJ2-5, with D perhaps TRBD1 (7 bases). The CDR3 is 12 amino acids. Germline CDR1 DFQATT, CDR2 SNEGSKA (reference sequence). Trimming took 6 bases from V and 5 from J, leaving 13 bases between them. CDR3 in amino acids: CSASGGRETQYF. Written as DNA, the CDR3 is TGCAGTGCCTCAGGGGGGCGGGAGACCCAGTACTTC.

This clonotype was picked up many times. The rearrangement joins TRBV12-3 or TRBV12-4 to TRBJ1-1; D is perhaps TRBD1 (5 bases). V dropped 4 bases and J dropped 3 bases, with 9 bases sitting between them. This CDR3 spans 13 amino acids. CDR3 amino acids: CASSSSRDTEAFF. The CDR3 bases are TGTGCCAGCAGTTCCTCCAGGGACACTGAAGCTTTCTTT.

This clonotype occurred a few times. This chain uses TRBV7-9 with TRBJ1-1; TRBD1 aligns across 7 bases. Germline assignment: CDR1 SEHNR and CDR2 FQNEAQ (reference sequence). The CDR3 is 14 residues long. Germline trimming cut 3 bases from V and 5 bases from J; bases unmatched to any gene: 6. The CDR3 bases are TGTGCCAGCAGCTTTCCAGGGGGTGCAACTGAAGCTTTCTTT. The encoded protein is CASSFPGGATEAFF.

CDR3 sequence: CSAVPPSGTRNGANVLTF. The DNA of the CDR3 is TGCAGTGCTGTCCCTCCCTCCGGGACAAGGAACGGGGCCAACGTCCTGACTTTC. The chain joins TRBV20-1 to TRBJ2-6; D is perhaps TRBD1 (6 bases). Trimming took off 5 bases at V and 4 bases at J, with 24 bases between the two ends. The CDR3 extends over 18 amino acids. Per germline, CDR1 DFQATT and CDR2 SNEGSKA (reference sequence).

Worth noting for this clonotype: A much larger clonotype is one base distant, so this may be a read error. The chain is built from TRBV5-1 and TRBJ2-2; D ambiguous. The CDR3 is 12 residues long. V shed 5 bases and J shed 3 bases, with 5 bases lying between them. In germline, CDR1 is SGHRS, CDR2 YFSETQ. The CDR3 reads CASRLDTGELFF. For the CDR3, the DNA is TGCGCCAGCAGACTCGACACCGGGGAGCTGTTTTTT.

The chain is built from TRBV15 and TRBJ1-5; D is possibly TRBD1 (5 bases). The germline V gene has CDR1 LNHNV and CDR2 YYDKDF (reference sequence). This CDR3 has 13 residues. Trimming took 0 bases from V and 5 from J, leaving 5 bases between them. CDR3: CATSREQDQPQHF. CDR3 coding DNA: TGTGCCACCAGCAGAGAACAGGATCAGCCCCAGCATTTT.

The chain uses TRBV7-9 and TRBJ1-4; D unresolved. This CDR3 comprises 13 residues. Per the germline V gene, CDR1 is SEHNR and CDR2 is FQNEAQ (reference sequence). Trimming took off 7 bases at V and 14 bases at J, with 20 bases between the two ends. CDR3 region: CASTASTNGKLFF. DNA of the CDR3: TGTGCCAGCACAGCATCAACTAATGGAAAGCTGTTTTTT.

This clonotype was seen at least ten times. The chain couples TRBV5-1 to TRBJ2-5; 11 nucleotides match TRBD1. Germline-derived CDR1 and CDR2 are SGHRS and YFSETQ. This CDR3 contains 13 residues. The J segment lost 5 bases and the V segment lost 4 bases, leaving 1 base of the junction unmatched. This CDR3 reads CASSRDRGETQYF. The CDR3 region has the DNA TGCGCCAGCAGCCGGGACAGGGGGGAGACCCAGTACTTC. The full variable domain, its missing parts supplied by reference TRBV5-1 and TRBJ2-5, is KAGVTQTPRYLIKTRGQQVTLSCSPISGHRSVSWYQQTPGQGLQFLFEYFSETQRNKGNFPGRFSGRQFSNSRSEMNVSTLELGDSALYLCASSRDRGETQYFGPGTRLLVL.

The chain couples TRBV7-8 to TRBJ2-7; no clear D gene. The V end lost 2 bases, the J end lost 3 bases, and 11 bases lay between the germline ends. The germline V gene has CDR1 SGHVS and CDR2 FQNEAQ. CDR3 size: 14 residues. CDR3 bases: TGTGCCAGCAGCTTAAGGGTGGACGGCTACGAGCAGTACTTC. It is translated as CASSLRVDGYEQYF.

This chain uses TRBV20-1 with TRBJ1-5; possible D gene TRBD1, 5 bases. The CDR3 length is 15 residues. Looked up from germline, CDR1 is DFQATT and CDR2 is SNEGSKA (reference sequence). V lost 0 bases, J lost 4 bases, and 13 bases lay in between. CDR3 protein: CSARDRQEGNQPQHF. The CDR3 DNA follows: TGCAGTGCTAGAGATCGGCAGGAGGGGAATCAGCCCCAGCATTTT.

For this clonotype: Germline is not matched at one junction end, which may reflect a read error. The V gene is TRBV7-2, the J gene TRBJ2-3; D is ambiguous. Germline V gene lookup returns CDR1 SGHTA and CDR2 FQGNSA. The CDR3 length is 13 residues. The CDR3 coding sequence is TGTGCCAGCTCGGTCATATTCACAGATGCGCAGTATTTT. This sequence encodes CASSVIFTDAQYF.

The CDR3 DNA sequence: TGTGCCAGCAGTTTATCCCGCGAAAAACTGTTTTTT. This encodes CASSLSREKLFF. This chain uses TRBV28 with TRBJ1-4; D uncertain. The CDR3 is 12 amino acids. V was trimmed by 1 base and J by 8 bases, leaving 5 bases between them. Per germline, CDR1 MDHEN and CDR2 SYDVKM.

The DNA for the CDR3 is TGTGCCAGCAGTTACTTAGGACAGGGGAAAACTGAAGCTTTCTTT. Protein sequence: CASSYLGQGKTEAFF. The V gene is TRBV6-5, the J gene TRBJ1-1, with TRBD1 matching 9 bases. CDR3 length: 15 residues. Losses at the gene ends were 1 base for V and 5 bases for J; bases not matched to a gene: 5. CDR1 is MNHEY, CDR2 SVGAGI, per germline.

This clonotype was counted at least ten times. The chain has TRBV7-2 and TRBJ2-4; D remains ambiguous. V dropped 1 base and J dropped 3 bases, with 7 bases sitting between them. Germline V CDR1 and CDR2: SGHTA, FQGNSA. This CDR3 contains 14 residues. CDR3 in amino acids: CASSLGPGKNIQYF. CDR3 coding DNA: TGTGCCAGCAGCTTAGGGCCGGGCAAAAACATTCAGTACTTC.

The chain uses TRBV3-1 and TRBJ1-3; D may be TRBD1 (6 bases). The CDR3 has 14 residues. V was shortened by 1 base and J by 12 bases, with 16 bases between the two germline ends. The germline V gene has CDR1 LGHDT and CDR2 YNNKEL (reference sequence). The CDR3 region is CASSQVGGLDIIYF. The DNA of the CDR3 is TGTGCCAGCAGCCAAGTAGGGGGTCTGGACATCATATATTTT.